Following are 28 T cell receptor beta chains from one sample sequenced in a study of T cells in Graves' hyperthyroidism and ophthalmopathy. The investigators amplified TCR beta CDR3 regions from RNA transcripts. HTBI primers drove first-round RT-PCR of the TCR CDR3. TCRdb re-called the multiplex PCR reads with MiXCR, one entry per CDR3 protein. The sample lists 500,000 or so distinct CDR3 sequences, 15% to 20% occurring once. Sequenced sample: blood. These receptors all stem from a woman under 40 with Graves' ophthalmopathy.

J is TRBJ1-1 and V is TRBV27; a weak D match, TRBD1 (5 bases). The germline CDR1 and CDR2 sequences are MNHEY and SMNVEV (reference sequence). V lost 4 bases and J lost 1, with 13 bases in between. The CDR3 runs to 15 residues. As DNA, the CDR3 is TGTGCCAGCAGTTGGGGGTCACAGCAGAACACTGAAGCTTTCTTT. Translated: CASSWGSQQNTEAFF.

This clonotype showed up many times. The J gene is TRBJ2-6, the V gene TRBV30; 7 bases agree with TRBD1. Germline trimming cut 2 bases from V and 11 bases from J; bases unmatched to any gene: 3. Germline V lookup: CDR1 GTSNPN, CDR2 SVGIG (reference sequence). This CDR3 has 12 residues. The DNA of the CDR3 is TGTGCCTGGAGTAGGACAGGAGACGTCCTGACTTTC. Its protein is CAWSRTGDVLTF. The variable domain in full, completed from reference TRBV30 and TRBJ2-6, reads SQTIHQWPATLVQPVGSPLSLECTVEGTSNPNLYWYRQAAGRGLQLLFYSVGIGQISSEVPQNLSASRPQDRQFILSSKKLLLSDSGFYLCAWSRTGDVLTFGAGSRLTVL.

This clonotype has ten or more counts. V and J are TRBV20-1 and TRBJ2-7; possible D gene TRBD1, 6 bases. V lost 3 bases to trimming and J lost 3 bases, with 9 bases between them. The germline V gene encodes CDR1 DFQATT and CDR2 SNEGSKA (reference sequence). CDR3 length: 12 amino acids. CDR3 coding DNA: TGCAGTGCTAGTAACAGGGACTACGAGCAGTACTTC. It is translated as CSASNRDYEQYF.

This clonotype occurred a few times. V gene TRBV27 combines with J gene TRBJ1-5; D possibly corresponds to TRBD1 (5 bases). The germline gives CDR1 MNHEY, CDR2 SMNVEV (reference sequence). The CDR3 covers 13 residues. Trimming cost V 5 bases and J 7 bases, with 12 bases left between them. The CDR3 DNA reads as TGTGCCAGCAGTCCCCAGGGTCAGCAGCCCCAGCATTTT. It codes for CASSPQGQQPQHF.

This clonotype was picked up many times. The rearrangement links TRBV28 to TRBJ2-6; 13 positions agree with TRBD2. The CDR3 extends over 21 amino acids. After removal of 0 bases from V and 4 bases from J, the junction contained 12 bases not matched to a gene. Germline lookup yields CDR1 MDHEN and CDR2 SYDVKM. The CDR3 DNA is TGTGCCAGCAGTTTATGGGACACGAGACTAGCGGGAGGATCCGGGGCCAACGTCCTGACTTTC. It yields the protein CASSLWDTRLAGGSGANVLTF.

J is TRBJ2-7 and V is TRBV7-9, with TRBD1 matching 10 bases. Per germline, CDR1 SEHNR and CDR2 FQNEAQ (reference sequence). The CDR3 has 15 amino acids. Trimming removed 5 bases from V and 2 bases from J; junction bases left unmatched: 6. The CDR3 nucleotides are TGTGCCAGCAGCCTGCCGGGACAGGGGCCCTACGAGCAGTACTTC. Amino acid sequence: CASSLPGQGPYEQYF.

The chain joins TRBV11-2 to TRBJ1-2; D is perhaps TRBD1 (5 bases). Germline V gene data show CDR1 as SGHAT and CDR2 as FQNNGV. This CDR3 comprises 14 residues. V dropped 2 bases and J dropped 7 bases, with 14 bases sitting between them. For the CDR3, the DNA is TGTGCCAGCAGCTTATCTGGGGGGGAGAGTGGCTACACCTTC. Translating it yields CASSLSGGESGYTF. Using reference TRBV11-2 and TRBJ1-2 for the parts outside the CDR3, the full variable domain is EAGVAQSPRYKIIEKRQSVAFWCNPISGHATLYWYQQILGQGPKLLIQFQNNGVVDDSQLPKDRFSAERLKGVDSTLKIQPAKLEDSAVYLCASSLSGGESGYTFGSGTRLTVV.

The chain uses TRBV6-1 and TRBJ2-1; TRBD2 agrees at 11 bases. The CDR3 is made up of 14 amino acids. Losses at the gene ends were 5 bases for V and 7 bases for J; bases not matched to a gene: 4. Germline loops: CDR1 MNHNS, CDR2 SASEGT. CDR3 sequence reads: CASSTGLAVNEQFF. Written as DNA, the CDR3 is TGTGCCAGCAGTACGGGACTAGCGGTTAATGAGCAGTTCTTC.

This clonotype was seen once. The junction does not match germline at one end; this may be a read error. The V gene is TRBV28, the J gene TRBJ2-1; 9 bases map to TRBD2. This CDR3 is 13 amino acids long. Germline loops: CDR1 MDHEN, CDR2 SYDVKM. The CDR3 coding sequence is TGTGCCAGCAGCTTATCCCAGCGGGAGGTATTCTTCTTC. The encoded protein is CASSLSQREVFFF.

This clonotype was observed at least ten times. The chain couples TRBV6-1 to TRBJ2-7, with 12 bases lining up with TRBD1. The CDR3 is made up of 15 amino acids. Germline V gives CDR1 MNHNS, CDR2 SASEGT. V shed 7 bases and J 5 bases; nucleotides not matched to a gene: 9. Here the CDR3 DNA reads TGTGCCAGCATCCCCGGGACAGGGGGCATCGACGAGCAGTACTTC. Translating gives CASIPGTGGIDEQYF.

This clonotype was counted many times. The chain combines TRBV6-2 or TRBV6-3 with TRBJ2-2, with D possibly being TRBD2 (5 bases). V gave up 7 bases and J gave up 5 bases, with 14 bases separating them. Germline values: CDR1 MNHEY, CDR2 SVGEGT. The CDR3 runs to 14 residues. The CDR3, as DNA: TGTGCCAGCATCGACGACTCGGGGACCGGGGAGCTGTTTTTT. It encodes CASIDDSGTGELFF.

With respect to this clonotype: A much larger clone lies a single base off, so this may be a read error. This chain links TRBV3-1 with TRBJ1-2; 7 bases map to TRBD1. Trimming removed 5 bases from V and 4 bases from J; junction bases left unmatched: 10. The CDR3 is made up of 15 amino acids. Looked up from germline, CDR1 is LGHDT and CDR2 is YNNKEL (reference sequence). The CDR3, as DNA: TGTGCCAGCAGCTTCCGGGACAGCTTCAGCTATGGCTACACCTTC. It yields the protein CASSFRDSFSYGYTF.

There are many counts of this clonotype. This rearrangement joins TRBV12-3 or TRBV12-4 to TRBJ2-1; no clear D gene. Trimming cost V 2 bases and J 4 bases, with 9 bases left between them. The CDR3 runs 14 residues. CDR3: CASSLKAEYNEQFF. The CDR3 region has the DNA TGTGCCAGCAGTTTAAAAGCAGAATACAATGAGCAGTTCTTC.

This clonotype was observed a single time. The chain has TRBV19 and TRBJ2-5; D is perhaps TRBD2 (5 bases). Trimming left V 5 bases short and J 4 bases short, with 14 bases between. Per germline, CDR1 LNHDA and CDR2 SQIVND (reference sequence). This CDR3 is 14 amino acids long. CDR3 sequence (DNA): TGTGCCAGTAGTCCTTTCCGGGGAGTAGAGACCCAGTACTTC. It is translated as CASSPFRGVETQYF.

In this sample, this clonotype turned up once. V gene TRBV6-4 combines with J gene TRBJ2-7, with 8 positions matching TRBD2. The CDR3 has 19 residues. V lost 3 bases to trimming and J lost 0 bases; unmatched junction nucleotides: 16. Germline V gene lookup returns CDR1 MRHNA and CDR2 SNTAGT. In DNA, the CDR3 is TGTGCCAGCAGTGATATCAGCGGGAGTCCTTTCGGGATCTCCTACGAGCAGTACTTC. Its translation: CASSDISGSPFGISYEQYF.

The gene calls are TRBV15 and TRBJ2-4; D call uncertain. The CDR3 is made up of 13 amino acids. The ends were cut back, 6 bases at V and 0 bases at J, with 6 bases in the middle. Germline CDR1 LNHNV, CDR2 YYDKDF (reference sequence). CDR3 nucleotide sequence: TGTGCCACCAGAGACCTAGCCAAAAACATTCAGTACTTC. Protein product: CATRDLAKNIQYF. Drawing the rest from reference TRBV15 and TRBJ2-4, the complete variable domain is DAMVIQNPRYQVTQFGKPVTLSCSQTLNHNVMYWYQQKSSQAPKLLFHYYDKDFNNEADTPDNFQSRRPNTSFCFLDIRSPGLGDTAMYLCATRDLAKNIQYFGAGTRLSVL.

The chain has TRBV28 and TRBJ2-1; D uncertain. This CDR3 is built from 15 residues. Germline V gene sequence: CDR1 MDHEN, CDR2 SYDVKM. Deletions cut 6 bases from V and 4 bases from J, with 16 bases between. The CDR3 spells CASRERTGSYNEQFF. The CDR3 nucleotides read TGTGCCAGCAGGGAACGAACCGGGTCTTACAATGAGCAGTTCTTC.

This clonotype was detected many times. The chain uses TRBV3-1 and TRBJ2-5, with 9 nucleotides matching TRBD2. Losses at the gene ends were 3 bases for V and 1 base for J; bases not matched to a gene: 6. From germline, CDR1 is LGHDT and CDR2 YNNKEL (reference sequence). CDR3 length equals 16 residues. The CDR3 loop is CASSQKTSGTQETQYF. CDR3 DNA: TGTGCCAGCAGCCAGAAGACTAGCGGAACCCAAGAGACCCAGTACTTC.

The V and J genes are TRBV5-6 and TRBJ2-1; 7 bases are shared with TRBD2. Trimming cost V 4 bases and J 8 bases; bases outside gene matches: 6. CDR3 size: 13 residues. Germline lookup yields CDR1 SGHDT and CDR2 YYEEEE. CDR3 sequence reads: CASSPTGRDEQFF. The CDR3 DNA sequence: TGTGCCAGCAGCCCGACGGGGAGGGATGAGCAGTTCTTC.

This clonotype was detected many times. The J gene is TRBJ2-1, the V gene TRBV11-2, with 11 bases that match TRBD2. The germline V gene encodes CDR1 SGHAT and CDR2 FQNNGV. The CDR3 runs to 17 residues. The V gene end was trimmed by 4 bases and the J gene end by 6 bases; junction bases not matched to a gene: 11. The CDR3 protein is CASSYSGRVEAANEQFF. In nucleotides, the CDR3 is TGTGCCAGCAGCTATAGCGGGAGGGTTGAGGCCGCCAATGAGCAGTTCTTC.

The rearrangement links TRBV7-9 to TRBJ2-7; D remains ambiguous. Germline lookup yields CDR1 SEHNR and CDR2 FQNEAQ (reference sequence). The CDR3 is 12 residues long. V lost 4 bases and J 2 bases, leaving 6 bases between the germline ends. The CDR3 DNA sequence: TGTGCCAGCAGCTCGGCCACCTACGAGCAGTACTTC. Residues: CASSSATYEQYF.

This clonotype occurred many times. The gene calls are TRBV7-2 and TRBJ2-2, with D possibly TRBD2 on 6 matching bases. V was cut by 5 bases and J by 6 bases, with 13 bases left in between. In germline, CDR1 is SGHTA, CDR2 FQGNSA. The CDR3 has 14 amino acids. Here the CDR3 DNA reads TGTGCCAGCAGCCAGGGCGGGGCCGCCGGGGAGCTGTTTTTT. This codes for CASSQGGAAGELFF.

At least ten counts were recorded for this clonotype. CDR3: CASSLMVPYEQYF. CDR3 DNA: TGTGCCAGCAGCTTAATGGTCCCCTACGAGCAGTACTTC. The J gene is TRBJ2-7, the V gene TRBV7-9; the D is unclear. The CDR3 consists of 13 residues. Germline-derived CDR1 and CDR2 are SEHNR and FQNEAQ (reference sequence). The V gene lost 2 bases and the J gene lost 2 bases, with 7 bases spanning the gap.

This clonotype was recorded many times. CDR3 region: CSARSSGVNTGELFF. The CDR3, as DNA: TGCAGTGCGCGGTCTAGCGGAGTAAACACCGGGGAGCTGTTTTTT. This chain joins TRBV20-1 and TRBJ2-2, with TRBD2 identical over 7 bases. Germline loops: CDR1 DFQATT, CDR2 SNEGSKA (reference sequence). This CDR3 spans 15 amino acids. J was trimmed by 2 bases and V by 6 bases; bases with no gene match: 9.

Points on this clonotype: Possible read error: a much larger clone is one base away. The chain links TRBV28 to TRBJ2-7, with unresolved D. Trimming took 5 bases from V and 5 from J, leaving 16 bases between them. The CDR3 sequence is 14 residues long. Germline CDR1 reads MDHEN; CDR2 reads SYDVKM. The CDR3, as DNA: TGTGCCAGCAGTCAAGAGACTGAAACCCACGAGCAGTACTTC. Its translation is CASSQETETHEQYF.

The chain is built from TRBV19 and TRBJ2-2; D is unresolved. From germline, CDR1 is LNHDA and CDR2 SQIVND (reference sequence). Trimming pared 5 bases from V and 0 bases from J, leaving 7 bases between. The CDR3 loop spans 14 amino acids. The CDR3 DNA follows: TGTGCCAGTAGTTGGACCTCGAACACCGGGGAGCTGTTTTTT. It specifies CASSWTSNTGELFF.

This chain connects TRBV6-5 to TRBJ1-4; D is perhaps TRBD1 (5 bases). This CDR3 contains 13 residues. The V end was cut by 4 bases, the J end by 7 bases, with 10 bases between. CDR1 MNHEY and CDR2 SVGAGI come from the germline V gene. The CDR3 bases are TGTGCCAGCAGTTTCAGACAGAGTGAAAAACTGTTTTTT. Protein product: CASSFRQSEKLFF.

This chain uses TRBV3-1 with TRBJ2-7; 10 nucleotides match TRBD1. From germline, CDR1 is LGHDT and CDR2 YNNKEL (reference sequence). This CDR3 has 17 residues. The junction had 10 bases not matched to a gene; V was cut back by 0 bases and J by 5 bases. CDR3 nucleotides: TGTGCCAGCAGCCAAGATTCCCCGACAGGGGGCAAAAACGAGCAGTACTTC. The encoded protein is CASSQDSPTGGKNEQYF.